Below, 26 T cell receptor beta chains from the same sample are listed, as sequenced in a study of blood T cell repertoires in COVID-19. Clones were read by immunoSEQ multiplex PCR, and TCRdb kept only the in-frame ones, dropping some. The repertoire holds about 80,000 clones, with 80% as singletons. What was sequenced was peripheral blood. These receptors were collected from a man in his fifties or sixties with active or convalescent COVID-19.

This clone occurred a few times. V gene TRBV13 combines with J gene TRBJ2-4, with D tentatively TRBD2 (6 bases). The CDR3 is made up of 14 amino acids. V dropped 3 bases and J dropped 5 bases, with 11 bases sitting between them. Germline V CDR1 and CDR2: PRHDT, FYEKMQ (reference sequence). This CDR3 is CASSLEGGENIQYF. DNA for the CDR3: TGTGCCAGCAGCTTGGAGGGTGGCGAAAACATTCAGTACTTC.

The J gene is TRBJ1-1, the V gene TRBV12-5; no clear D. CDR1 and CDR2 (germline): LGHNT, FRNRAP. Trimming took off 4 bases at V and 1 base at J, with 10 bases between the two ends. CDR3 length: 14 amino acids. The CDR3 loop reads CASGSPGKNTEAFF. The CDR3 DNA is TGTGCTAGTGGTTCCCCGGGTAAGAACACTGAAGCTTTCTTT.

The chain carries TRBV6-5 and TRBJ2-7, with 7 bases lining up with TRBD1. Germline V gene sequence: CDR1 MNHEY, CDR2 SVGAGI. The CDR3 covers 15 residues. The J segment lost 4 bases and the V segment lost 2 bases, leaving 8 bases of the junction unmatched. The CDR3 loop is CASSYTTDRAYEQYF. For the CDR3, the DNA is TGTGCCAGCAGTTACACAACCGACAGGGCTTACGAGCAGTACTTC.

This clone has only one observation. CDR3 in DNA: TGTGCCAGCAGATCCCCGGGGGTAAACACTGAAGCTTTCTTT. Its protein is CASRSPGVNTEAFF. The chain joins TRBV25-1 to TRBJ1-1; TRBD1 is a possible D gene (5 bases). CDR1 is MGHDK, CDR2 SYGVNS, per germline. This CDR3 comprises 14 residues. V shed 6 bases and J shed 2 bases, with 13 bases lying between them.

The table lists this clone with a count of one. This chain links TRBV10-2 with TRBJ2-3, with D possibly TRBD1 on 6 matching bases. V was clipped by 2 bases and J by 4 bases, with 10 bases between them. The CDR3 contains 14 residues. Germline V lookup: CDR1 WSHSY, CDR2 SAAADI. Here the CDR3 DNA reads TGCGCCAGCAGTGAGGGCAGGGGCGCAGATACGCAGTATTTT. Translated, it gives CASSEGRGADTQYF.

V gene TRBV6-5 combines with J gene TRBJ2-7; TRBD1 agrees at 10 bases. CDR1 and CDR2 (germline): MNHEY, SVGAGI. The CDR3 totals 14 residues. The V gene end was trimmed by 6 bases and the J gene end by 3 bases; junction bases not matched to a gene: 5. CDR3 sequence (DNA): TGTGCCAGCAGGTCCGGGACAGGGGACTACGAGCAGTACTTC. Translating it yields CASRSGTGDYEQYF.

The chain couples TRBV3-1 (or the pseudogene TRBV3-2) to TRBJ1-2; possibly TRBD1 for D (5 bases). This CDR3 has 13 residues. The V gene's germline CDR1 is LGHDT and CDR2 YNNKEL (reference sequence). The V end lost 0 bases, the J end lost 5 bases, and 7 bases lay between the germline ends. The CDR3 sequence: CASSQETAYGYTF. CDR3 nucleotides: TGTGCCAGCAGCCAAGAGACAGCATATGGCTACACCTTC.

The CDR3 bases are TGTGCCAGCAGGGGAGGGACTAGCGGGGCCTACAATGAGCAGTTCTTC. Translating it yields CASRGGTSGAYNEQFF. The chain employs TRBV2 and TRBJ2-1, with TRBD2 matching over 13 bases. This CDR3 comprises 16 residues. From germline, CDR1 is SNHLY and CDR2 FYNNEI. V lost 6 bases to trimming and J lost 2 bases; unmatched junction nucleotides: 4. The full variable domain, completed using reference TRBV2 and TRBJ2-1, is EPEVTQTPSHQVTQMGQEVILRCVPISNHLYFYWYRQILGQKVEFLVSFYNNEISEKSEIFDDQFSVERPDGSNFTLKIRSTKLEDSAMYFCASRGGTSGAYNEQFFGPGTRLTVL.

The rearrangement uses TRBV25-1 and TRBJ2-3, with D perhaps matching TRBD2 (5 bases). This CDR3 is built from 13 residues. V lost 4 bases and J 4 bases, leaving 9 bases between the germline ends. Germline loops: CDR1 MGHDK, CDR2 SYGVNS. CDR3 DNA: TGTGCCAGCAGTGCGGGGTGGGCAGATACGCAGTATTTT. This codes for CASSAGWADTQYF.

CDR3 sequence reads: CASSLEGLGQFF. The CDR3 nucleotides read TGTGCCAGCAGTCTAGAAGGACTAGGCCAGTTCTTC. The genes are TRBV5-4 and TRBJ2-1; 7 nucleotides align to TRBD2. The CDR3 covers 12 residues. Germline V gene lookup returns CDR1 SGHNT and CDR2 YYREEE (reference sequence). V lost 5 bases and J lost 13; bases outside the gene matches: 9.

J is TRBJ1-3 and V is TRBV30, with no clear D. Trimming took 0 bases from V and 0 from J, leaving 6 bases between them. Germline CDR1 is GTSNPN and CDR2 is SVGIG (reference sequence). The CDR3 sequence is 14 residues long. In nucleotides, the CDR3 is TGTGCCTGGAGTGTAGCGTTCTCTGGAAACACCATATATTTT. Amino acids: CAWSVAFSGNTIYF.

This clone was found a few times. This sequence joins TRBV4-3 and TRBJ2-5; D perhaps matches TRBD1 (6 bases). Germline values: CDR1 LGHNA, CDR2 YSLEER. The CDR3 totals 13 residues. The V and J ends lost 5 bases and 1 base respectively, with 8 bases between them. CDR3 DNA: TGCGCCAGCAGCAGGGACATCCAAGAGACCCAGTACTTC. Protein sequence: CASSRDIQETQYF.

The chain is built from TRBV7-2 and TRBJ2-3; 8 bases align to TRBD1. Germline CDR1 SGHTA, CDR2 FQGNSA. Unmatched junction bases numbered 8, after V lost 1 base and J lost 5 bases. This CDR3 region has 16 residues. The CDR3 loop is CASSLEGPTGGDTQYF. CDR3 coding DNA: TGTGCCAGCAGCTTAGAGGGACCAACAGGGGGAGATACGCAGTATTTT.

The rearrangement joins TRBV24-1 to TRBJ2-1; 12 bases map to TRBD1. J was trimmed by 9 bases and V by 5 bases; bases with no gene match: 13. The CDR3 runs to 17 residues. CDR1 KGHDR and CDR2 SFDVKD come from the germline V gene. The CDR3 DNA follows: TGTGCCACCAGTGCCATGGGAGGGACAGGGGGCGGGGGTGAGCAGTTCTTC. It encodes CATSAMGGTGGGGEQFF.

The genes are TRBV5-5 and TRBJ2-5; 10 nucleotides line up with TRBD2. The ends lost 0 bases at V and 5 bases at J; junction bases unmatched: 7. Germline V CDR1 and CDR2: SGHKS, YYEKEE (reference sequence). There are 16 residues in the CDR3. CDR3 sequence (DNA): TGTGCCAGCAGCTTGGTCAGCGGGGGGGCCCGTGAGACCCAGTACTTC. Residues: CASSLVSGGARETQYF.

CDR3 region: CASGSPLAGAIYNEQFF. DNA for the CDR3: TGTGCTAGTGGTTCCCCTCTAGCGGGGGCCATATACAATGAGCAGTTCTTC. J is TRBJ2-1 and V is TRBV12-5, with 10 bases lining up with TRBD2. The CDR3 extends over 17 amino acids. V lost 4 bases and J lost 4; bases outside the gene matches: 10. Germline V gene lookup returns CDR1 LGHNT and CDR2 FRNRAP.

The gene calls are TRBV18 and TRBJ1-1; TRBD1 might be the D (5 bases). Between the trimmed V and J ends, which lost 6 bases and 3 bases, there was a span of 11 bases. The germline V gene has CDR1 KGHSH and CDR2 LQKENI. The CDR3 extends over 13 amino acids. The CDR3 DNA is TGTGCCAGCTCCAGGGTTGAAGACACTGAAGCTTTCTTT. Protein product: CASSRVEDTEAFF.

This chain uses TRBV3-1 (or the pseudogene TRBV3-2) with TRBJ2-3; 11 bases match TRBD2. The CDR3 is 19 amino acids. Germline CDR1 and CDR2: LGHDT and YNNKEL (reference sequence). V shed 0 bases, J shed 0 bases, and the junction held 8 bases outside the gene matches. CDR3 loop: CASSQDGLAGGPSTDTQYF. In nucleotides, the CDR3 is TGTGCCAGCAGCCAAGATGGGTTAGCGGGGGGGCCGAGCACAGATACGCAGTATTTT.

The V gene is TRBV5-1, the J gene TRBJ2-2, with D possibly being TRBD2 (6 bases). The germline V and J ends were trimmed by 4 bases and 6 bases, with 16 bases remaining between them. The CDR3 is 15 amino acids. CDR1 SGHRS and CDR2 YFSETQ come from the germline V gene. CDR3 in DNA: TGCGCCAGCAGCCCCGGGGGTGGGGAATCCGGGGAGCTGTTTTTT. The encoded protein is CASSPGGGESGELFF.

The rearrangement joins TRBV6-1 to TRBJ2-7; D is ambiguous. This CDR3 contains 15 residues. Germline CDR1 MNHNS, CDR2 SASEGT. Trimming shortened V by 0 bases and J by 0 bases, and 9 bases separated the two germline ends. The CDR3 loop reads CASSEATDISYEQYF. The CDR3 DNA follows: TGTGCCAGCAGTGAAGCAACAGACATCTCCTACGAGCAGTACTTC.

The chain joins TRBV10-3 to TRBJ2-1, with 7 bases matching TRBD2. The germline CDR1 and CDR2 sequences are ENHRY and SYGVKD. The CDR3 loop spans 15 amino acids. J was trimmed by 4 bases and V by 3 bases; bases with no gene match: 6. The CDR3 DNA reads TGTGCCATCAGTGATGTGGGGGGGAAGTACAATGAGCAGTTCTTC. Its protein is CAISDVGGKYNEQFF.

This clone was found a few times. The V and J genes are TRBV11-2 and TRBJ2-5, with TRBD1 identical over 9 bases. Losses at the gene ends were 6 bases for V and 5 bases for J; bases not matched to a gene: 10. Germline-derived CDR1 and CDR2 are SGHAT and FQNNGV. This CDR3 is built from 15 residues. CDR3 residues: CASRGLGQGGETQYF. The CDR3 region has the DNA TGTGCCAGCAGGGGCCTGGGACAGGGTGGGGAGACCCAGTACTTC. Full variable domain (rest looked up from reference TRBV11-2 and TRBJ2-5): EAGVAQSPRYKIIEKRQSVAFWCNPISGHATLYWYQQILGQGPKLLIQFQNNGVVDDSQLPKDRFSAERLKGVDSTLKIQPAKLEDSAVYLCASRGLGQGGETQYFGPGTRLLVL.

The V and J genes are TRBV5-5 and TRBJ1-4; 8 nucleotides agree with TRBD1. The germline V gene has CDR1 SGHKS and CDR2 YYEKEE (reference sequence). The J segment lost 6 bases and the V segment lost 1 base, leaving 11 bases of the junction unmatched. There are 17 residues in the CDR3. The CDR3 region has the DNA TGTGCCAGCAGCTTGTGGTACAGGGGGGACAGCGATGAAAAACTGTTTTTT. Its protein product is CASSLWYRGDSDEKLFF. The whole variable domain, filled in from reference TRBV5-5 and TRBJ1-4, reads DAGVTQSPTHLIKTRGQQVTLRCSPISGHKSVSWYQQVLGQGPQFIFQYYEKEERGRGNFPDRFSARQFPNYSSELNVNALLLGDSALYLCASSLWYRGDSDEKLFFGSGTQLSVL.

The chain couples TRBV6-1 to TRBJ1-2; TRBD1 aligns across 8 bases. Germline CDR1 is MNHNS and CDR2 is SASEGT. Trimming at V came to 2 bases and at J to 4 bases, leaving 12 bases not matched to a gene. The CDR3 runs to 17 residues. The CDR3 nucleotides read TGTGCCAGCAGTGAAACGGACAGGGCGGCTTTTGGCTATGGCTACACCTTC. Translation: CASSETDRAAFGYGYTF.

The rearrangement links TRBV2 to TRBJ1-2, with D tentatively TRBD1 (6 bases). This CDR3 is built from 12 residues. V lost 2 bases, J lost 8 bases, and 9 bases lay in between. CDR1 is SNHLY, CDR2 FYNNEI, per germline. Here the CDR3 reads CASSEIRGGYTF. CDR3 bases: TGTGCCAGCAGTGAAATAAGGGGGGGCTACACCTTC. The variable domain in full, completed from reference TRBV2 and TRBJ1-2, reads EPEVTQTPSHQVTQMGQEVILRCVPISNHLYFYWYRQILGQKVEFLVSFYNNEISEKSEIFDDQFSVERPDGSNFTLKIRSTKLEDSAMYFCASSEIRGGYTFGSGTRLTVV.

CDR3 DNA sequence: TGTGCCAGCAGTTCTTTTTATCAGCCCCAGCATTTT. It yields the protein CASSSFYQPQHF. The J gene is TRBJ1-5, the V gene TRBV6-2 or TRBV6-3; D uncertain. CDR1 is MNHEY, CDR2 SVGEGT, per germline. V lost 4 bases and J lost 5, with 6 bases in between. The CDR3 is 12 residues long.